The source of this T cell receptor beta chain is a study of cytomegalovirus exposure and HLA in healthy donors. CDR1 MDHEN and CDR2 SYDVKM come from the germline V gene. V trimming: 2 bases; J trimming: 5 bases; junction bases outside the gene matches: 10. The CDR3 has 16 residues. PCR involved 60 Vbeta and 13 Jbeta primers. Original data processing: A later analysis counted 80 million or so unique TCR beta chains, around 10 million shared. Sequencing used immunoSEQ multiplex PCR; TCRdb keeps in-frame clones, though not all of them. V, J and clone size derive from that table, while D and trimming were established from the DNA sequence. The table includes fewer than 250,000 clones, roughly 81% detected once. Worth noting for this clone: Its antigen is not identified.

General study points: Later on, analysis showed that most CMV-associated TCR beta chains appeared to be HLA-restricted. HLA alleles showed associations with around 15,000 TCR beta sequences in a later analysis, at a 0.05 false discovery rate. In a later analysis, parvovirus B19, influenza, CMV and Epstein-Barr virus appeared linked to several top co-occurrence clusters.

Input material: PBMCs. The rearrangement joins TRBV28 to TRBJ2-7; 9 nucleotides align to TRBD2. The sequence was obtained from a woman aged 25 to 45 in good health and CMV-seropositive. CDR3 sequence: CASSLLGGSGSDEQYF. The CDR3 DNA reads as TGTGCCAGCAGTTTACTAGGAGGTAGCGGGAGTGACGAGCAGTACTTC.